This paragraph covers one T cell receptor (beta chain) sequence. The V gene's germline CDR1 is MNHEY and CDR2 SMNVEV (reference sequence). Trimming took off 4 bases at V and 3 bases at J, with 13 bases between the two ends. The CDR3 sequence is 14 residues long. This entry belongs to a study of blood T cell repertoires in COVID-19. About the study: Sample material is recorded as cDNA or gDNA derived from T cells, B-cell-depleted T cells, or PBMCs.

Original analysis: Estimation of nucleated cell counts was performed using reference gene primer amplification. Here immunoSEQ multiplex PCR was the method, and the copy in TCRdb shows in-frame clones only, minus some. V and J calls and clone size are those listed in that table; D and trimming were worked out from the DNA. The data contain more than 95,000 clones, 65% to 90% of them singletons. The clonotype was recovered from a man older than 75 with acute or convalescent COVID-19. V gene TRBV27 combines with J gene TRBJ2-7; TRBD2 might be the D (5 bases). Sequenced sample: peripheral blood. The CDR3 region is CASSYRERRYEQYF. CDR3 nucleotide sequence: TGTGCCAGCAGTTACCGGGAAAGGCGCTACGAGCAGTACTTC.